Each of the 28 T cell receptor beta chains below was sequenced from the same sample in a study of radiation and T cells in renal cell carcinoma. Time point given: blood 2 weeks post-SBRT. Treatment noted: 15 Gy SBRT to primary tumor, nephrectomy 4 weeks later. The method was immunoSEQ multiplex PCR; TCRdb's version includes in-frame clones alone and lacks a portion of them. The data hold roughly 140,000 clones, with roughly 87% observed a single time. The sample in question was blood, obtained from a patient whose treatment included radiotherapy and nephrectomy. The receptors were sampled from a woman aged 45 to 65 with renal cell carcinoma.

This clone has a single count. The V call is TRBV29-1, the J call TRBJ1-2, with TRBD1 as a possible D gene (5 bases). CDR3 length: 13 amino acids. Germline CDR1 and CDR2: SQVTM and ANQGSEA. Trimming left V 6 bases short and J 6 bases short, with 17 bases between. The CDR3 is CSVRDARLDGYTF. For the CDR3, the DNA is TGCAGCGTCCGGGACGCTCGATTGGATGGCTACACCTTC.

This clone was counted only a few times. The chain joins TRBV19 to TRBJ1-1; 8 bases are shared with TRBD1. CDR3 length: 14 residues. Germline V gene sequence: CDR1 LNHDA, CDR2 SQIVND (reference sequence). With 6 bases clipped from V and 3 bases from J, the junction kept 6 bases outside the gene matches. The CDR3: CASSHLDRDTEAFF. CDR3 nucleotides: TGTGCCAGTAGCCACTTGGACAGGGACACTGAAGCTTTCTTT.

This clone was detected a few times. This rearrangement joins TRBV21-1 to TRBJ2-2; no check of the table's D call, TRBD2, against the DNA was made. TRBV21-1 is termed a pseudogene. This CDR3 region has 16 residues. The CDR3 sequence: CASSNSLGGDTGELFF. In DNA form, the CDR3 reads TGTGCCAGCAGCAATAGTTTGGGCGGGGACACCGGGGAGCTGTTTTTT.

V gene TRBV7-9 combines with J gene TRBJ2-1, with 7 bases matching TRBD1. The CDR3 is 15 amino acids. With 6 bases clipped from V and 0 bases from J, the junction kept 5 bases outside the gene matches. The germline V gene has CDR1 SEHNR and CDR2 FQNEAQ (reference sequence). The CDR3 region is CASSDSGGSYNEQFF. CDR3 nucleotides: TGTGCCAGCAGTGACTCAGGGGGCTCCTACAATGAGCAGTTCTTC.

This chain connects TRBV6-5 to TRBJ2-1; TRBD2 agrees at 9 bases. CDR1 and CDR2 from the germline V gene are MNHEY and SVGAGI. This CDR3 has 15 residues. The V segment lost 6 bases and the J segment 5 bases; nucleotides outside the gene matches: 8. CDR3 sequence: CASSLSGGFNNEQFF. The DNA for the CDR3 is TGTGCCAGCAGCTTAAGCGGGGGGTTTAACAATGAGCAGTTCTTC.

CDR3 coding DNA: TGCGCCAGCAGCCAAGGGGCCGTGGCTGGAAACACCATATATTTT. Its protein is CASSQGAVAGNTIYF. This sequence joins TRBV4-1 and TRBJ1-3, with no clear D. V gave up 1 base and J gave up 2 bases, with 9 bases separating them. The CDR3 is 15 amino acids. Per the germline V gene, CDR1 is MGHRA and CDR2 is YSYEKL.

The sample holds one count of this clone. The chain carries TRBV2 and TRBJ1-3; D is undetermined. CDR1 and CDR2 (germline): SNHLY, FYNNEI. The CDR3 has 14 amino acids. Trimming took 10 bases from V and 0 from J, leaving 13 bases between them. DNA of the CDR3: TGTGCCATCCAGGATTCCCTCTCTGGAAACACCATATATTTT. Its translation is CAIQDSLSGNTIYF.

The chain uses TRBV5-6 and TRBJ2-7; D may be TRBD1 or TRBD2 (6 bases each). CDR1 is SGHDT and CDR2 is YYEEEE in the germline V gene. The V and J ends lost 0 bases and 3 bases respectively, with 10 bases between them. CDR3 length: 14 residues. Here the CDR3 DNA reads TGTGCCAGCAGCTTGGTGGGGGGCAACTACGAGCAGTACTTC. Encoded protein: CASSLVGGNYEQYF.

The chain couples TRBV5-1 to TRBJ1-4; possible D gene TRBD1, 5 bases. There are 14 residues in the CDR3. The V and J ends lost 2 bases and 6 bases respectively, with 11 bases between them. The V gene's germline CDR1 is SGHRS and CDR2 YFSETQ. The CDR3 here is CASSLEFRDEKLFF. DNA of the CDR3: TGCGCCAGCAGCTTAGAGTTCAGGGATGAAAAACTGTTTTTT.

The chain recombines TRBV19 with TRBJ1-4, with D possibly matching TRBD1 (5 bases). Germline V gene lookup returns CDR1 LNHDA and CDR2 SQIVND (reference sequence). The CDR3 consists of 15 residues. V lost 3 bases and J lost 0, with 8 bases in between. The CDR3 DNA sequence: TGTGCCAGTAGTATGGGGGAGGCAACTAATGAAAAACTGTTTTTT. Translated: CASSMGEATNEKLFF.

DNA for the CDR3: TGTGCTAGTGGTCCAGGGAGCTCTGGAAACACCATATATTTT. This gives the protein CASGPGSSGNTIYF. V usage is TRBV12-5 and J usage is TRBJ1-3; D possibly corresponds to TRBD1 (5 bases). Per germline, CDR1 LGHNT and CDR2 FRNRAP. Between the trimmed V and J ends, which lost 5 bases and 0 bases, there was a span of 8 bases. This CDR3 has 14 amino acids. The variable domain in full, with the rest retrieved from reference TRBV12-5 and TRBJ1-3, is DARVTQTPRHKVTEMGQEVTMRCQPILGHNTVFWYRQTMMQGLELLAYFRNRAPLDDSGMPKDRFSAEMPDATLATLKIQPSEPRDSAVYFCASGPGSSGNTIYFGEGSWLTVV.

J is TRBJ1-2 and V is TRBV2; D call uncertain. This CDR3 is 12 amino acids long. The germline V and J ends were trimmed by 3 bases and 6 bases, with 8 bases remaining between them. Per the germline V gene, CDR1 is SNHLY and CDR2 is FYNNEI. Written as DNA, the CDR3 is TGTGCCAGCAGTGATTACCCGAATGGCTACACCTTC. It translates to CASSDYPNGYTF.

This chain connects TRBV5-1 to TRBJ1-2, with 12 bases that match TRBD1. The V gene end was trimmed by 3 bases and the J gene end by 6 bases; junction bases not matched to a gene: 6. The length of the CDR3 is 15 residues. CDR1 and CDR2 from the germline V gene are SGHRS and YFSETQ. DNA of the CDR3: TGCGCCAGCAGCTCGGGACAGGGGGCGCAGAATGGCTACACCTTC. Translating it yields CASSSGQGAQNGYTF.

V usage is TRBV2 and J usage is TRBJ1-2, with D possibly TRBD1 on 6 matching bases. V lost 3 bases, J lost 7 bases, and 9 bases lay in between. Germline-derived CDR1 and CDR2 are SNHLY and FYNNEI. The CDR3 runs 12 residues. The CDR3 DNA sequence: TGTGCCAGCAGTGACAGGGGAACTGGCTACACCTTC. Protein: CASSDRGTGYTF.

The chain employs TRBV28 and TRBJ1-6, with D tentatively TRBD1 (5 bases). The germline V gene has CDR1 MDHEN and CDR2 SYDVKM. The V gene lost 3 bases and the J gene lost 8 bases, with 8 bases spanning the gap. This CDR3 has 13 residues. The CDR3 spells CASSLGVDSPLHF. CDR3 bases: TGTGCCAGCAGTTTGGGGGTGGATTCACCCCTCCACTTT.

In this sample, this clone turned up a few times. CDR3 in DNA: TGCGCCAGCAGCCCTGGCATTTGGGATAATGAGCAGTTCTTC. This sequence encodes CASSPGIWDNEQFF. The chain employs TRBV5-1 and TRBJ2-1; D remains unclear. Germline lookup yields CDR1 SGHRS and CDR2 YFSETQ. The CDR3 is 14 amino acids. Between the trimmed V and J ends, which lost 4 bases and 7 bases, there was a span of 15 bases.

This clone has just a few counts. The rearrangement links TRBV4-1 to TRBJ2-1, with D perhaps TRBD1 (7 bases). CDR1 MGHRA and CDR2 YSYEKL come from the germline V gene. V was shortened by 3 bases and J by 5 bases, with 17 bases between the two germline ends. This CDR3 spans 16 amino acids. Here the CDR3 reads CASSHPTGRNNNEQFF. Written as DNA, the CDR3 is TGCGCCAGCAGCCACCCGACAGGGAGGAACAACAATGAGCAGTTCTTC.

J is TRBJ1-1 and V is TRBV5-1, with TRBD1 matching 7 bases. J was trimmed by 1 base and V by 4 bases; bases with no gene match: 7. The CDR3 is 15 residues long. CDR1 and CDR2 (germline): SGHRS, YFSETQ. The CDR3, as DNA: TGCGCCAGCAGCCTGGACGGGACAGCGAACACTGAAGCTTTCTTT. This gives the protein CASSLDGTANTEAFF.

This chain connects TRBV28 to TRBJ1-2; 8 bases match TRBD1. The CDR3 contains 12 residues. Germline V lookup: CDR1 MDHEN, CDR2 SYDVKM. V lost 3 bases to trimming and J lost 12 bases; unmatched junction nucleotides: 6. CDR3: CASSLGDRGNTF. The CDR3 DNA sequence: TGTGCCAGCAGTTTGGGAGACAGGGGAAACACCTTC.

The V gene is TRBV6-6, the J gene TRBJ2-3; D might be TRBD2 (6 bases). The germline V gene has CDR1 MNHNY and CDR2 SVGAGI (reference sequence). The CDR3 runs to 15 residues. V was cut by 7 bases and J by 0 bases, with 14 bases left in between. In nucleotides, the CDR3 is TGTGCCAGCAATGACCTCGGGAGTAGCACAGATACGCAGTATTTT. Encoded protein: CASNDLGSSTDTQYF.

The rearrangement links TRBV6-5 to TRBJ1-6, with 9 bases lining up with TRBD1. After removal of 0 bases from V and 10 bases from J, the junction contained 4 bases not matched to a gene. The germline CDR1 and CDR2 sequences are MNHEY and SVGAGI. CDR3 length: 15 amino acids. CDR3 in DNA: TGTGCCAGCAGTTACTCGGGGACAGGGAAATCACCCCTCCACTTT. It is translated as CASSYSGTGKSPLHF.

The rearrangement joins TRBV9 to TRBJ2-3, with TRBD1 matching 7 bases. Germline lookup yields CDR1 SGDLS and CDR2 YYNGEE. V lost 4 bases, J lost 1 base, and 3 bases stayed unmatched. The length of the CDR3 is 14 residues. The CDR3: CASSFGQGTDTQYF. Written as DNA, the CDR3 is TGTGCCAGCAGCTTCGGACAGGGCACAGATACGCAGTATTTT.

This sequence joins TRBV11-2 and TRBJ1-3; D uncertain. The V gene lost 0 bases and the J gene lost 1 base, with 7 bases spanning the gap. CDR3 length: 15 residues. In germline, CDR1 is SGHAT, CDR2 FQNNGV. The CDR3 nucleotides are TGTGCCAGCAGCTTAGAGTGGGGATCTGGAAACACCATATATTTT. This translates into CASSLEWGSGNTIYF.

In the case of this clone: The junction departs from the called germline gene at one end, perhaps through a read error. The chain recombines TRBV7-6 with TRBJ1-1, with D maybe TRBD1 (6 bases). This CDR3 comprises 16 residues. Per the germline V gene, CDR1 is SGHVS and CDR2 is FNYEAQ. The CDR3 DNA reads as TGTGCCAGCAGCTTAGCCCCGGTGAGGGGGAACGCTGAAGCTTTCTTT. This codes for CASSLAPVRGNAEAFF.

The V call is TRBV6-1, the J call TRBJ2-5; D is perhaps TRBD2 (6 bases). V gave up 10 bases and J gave up 2 bases, with 14 bases separating them. The germline V gene has CDR1 MNHNS and CDR2 SASEGT. The CDR3 spans 13 residues. The CDR3 protein is CATGRGRQETQYF. DNA of the CDR3: TGTGCCACGGGGCGGGGACGTCAAGAGACCCAGTACTTC.

The chain employs TRBV5-4 and TRBJ1-2; possible D gene TRBD1, 6 bases. The germline CDR1 and CDR2 sequences are SGHNT and YYREEE (reference sequence). Between the trimmed V and J ends, which lost 5 bases and 4 bases, there was a span of 18 bases. CDR3 length: 15 residues. CDR3 nucleotides: TGTGCCAGCAGGAACCAGGGGAGAAGGCTCTATGGCTACACCTTC. It codes for CASRNQGRRLYGYTF. The complete variable domain, with remaining parts taken from reference TRBV5-4 and TRBJ1-2, reads ETGVTQSPTHLIKTRGQQVTLRCSSQSGHNTVSWYQQALGQGPQFIFQYYREEENGRGNFPPRFSGLQFPNYSSELNVNALELDDSALYLCASRNQGRRLYGYTFGSGTRLTVV.

The chain joins TRBV7-9 to TRBJ1-5; weak D call: TRBD1 (6 bases). The V end lost 3 bases, the J end lost 4 bases, and 10 bases lay between the germline ends. There are 14 residues in the CDR3. In germline, CDR1 is SEHNR, CDR2 FQNEAQ (reference sequence). The CDR3, as DNA: TGTGCCAGCAGCTTGCGACAGGAGAATCAGCCCCAGCATTTT. It yields the protein CASSLRQENQPQHF.

The CDR3 protein is CAASGGGGTETQYF. Written as DNA, the CDR3 is TGTGCCGCGAGTGGAGGTGGCGGGACGGAGACCCAGTACTTC. The chain couples TRBV11-2 to TRBJ2-5, with D maybe TRBD2 (6 bases). Looked up from germline, CDR1 is SGHAT and CDR2 is FQNNGV. Trimming pared 11 bases from V and 5 bases from J, leaving 21 bases between. This CDR3 has 14 amino acids.